This entry lists 13 T cell receptor beta chains sequenced from one sample in a study of radiotherapy plus CTLA-4 blockade in lung cancer. Generated by immunoSEQ multiplex PCR, the TCRdb table keeps only in-frame clones and is missing some. The sample has about 98,000 clones, 80% to 90% seen once; the top ten hold 4% to 6%. Sequences were derived from peripheral blood, sampled from a patient treated with radiotherapy plus ipilimumab. Source of these receptors: a human donor with non-small cell lung cancer that progressed on radiotherapy plus ipilimumab.

The CDR3: CASSFSGADTQYF. The CDR3 DNA is TGTGCCAGCAGCTTTAGTGGAGCAGATACGCAGTATTTT. The V gene is TRBV13, the J gene TRBJ2-3; D unresolved. Germline V gene lookup returns CDR1 PRHDT and CDR2 FYEKMQ (reference sequence). V was clipped by 3 bases and J by 4 bases, with 8 bases between them. CDR3 length: 13 amino acids.

The chain couples TRBV6-5 to TRBJ1-2, with 12 bases aligning to TRBD1. Germline V CDR1 and CDR2: MNHEY, SVGAGI. CDR3 length equals 15 residues. Trimming cost V 2 bases and J 3 bases; bases outside gene matches: 1. The CDR3 is CASSYGDRGHYGYTF. The CDR3 region has the DNA TGTGCCAGCAGTTACGGGGACAGGGGGCACTATGGCTACACCTTC.

V is TRBV5-5 and J is TRBJ2-7; 7 bases are shared with TRBD2. The CDR3 contains 15 residues. Unmatched junction bases numbered 11, after V lost 4 bases and J lost 4 bases. Germline V CDR1 and CDR2: SGHKS, YYEKEE (reference sequence). DNA for the CDR3: TGTGCCAGCAGCCACGGTTGGACTAGAAAATACGAGCAGTACTTC. It specifies CASSHGWTRKYEQYF.

The chain recombines TRBV29-1 with TRBJ2-7, with 10 bases fitting TRBD1. Germline V gene lookup returns CDR1 SQVTM and CDR2 ANQGSEA. The CDR3 extends over 12 amino acids. V was clipped by 7 bases and J by 6 bases; unmatched bases: 6. The DNA for the CDR3 is TGCAGCGCGCGACAGGGGGCCCTCGAGCAGTACTTC. It encodes CSARQGALEQYF.

The rearrangement links TRBV7-3 to TRBJ2-1; D gene ambiguous. Germline assignment: CDR1 SGHTA and CDR2 FQGTGA. CDR3 size: 14 residues. Trimming took off 5 bases at V and 8 bases at J, with 16 bases between the two ends. CDR3 sequence reads: CASSPKGGIYEQFF. CDR3 bases: TGTGCCAGCAGCCCTAAAGGCGGAATCTATGAGCAGTTCTTC.

V is TRBV7-9 and J is TRBJ1-2, with D tentatively TRBD1 (6 bases). The CDR3 consists of 16 residues. Germline V lookup: CDR1 SEHNR, CDR2 FQNEAQ (reference sequence). V dropped 8 bases and J dropped 7 bases, with 26 bases sitting between them. The CDR3 reads CASLLSGGLVKGGYTF. CDR3 nucleotide sequence: TGTGCCAGCCTTCTGTCGGGGGGGCTGGTTAAAGGTGGCTACACCTTC.

The rearrangement links TRBV6-1 to TRBJ1-3, with 7 bases aligning to TRBD1. Trimming cost V 1 base and J 5 bases; bases outside gene matches: 5. CDR3 length equals 15 residues. Per germline, CDR1 MNHNS and CDR2 SASEGT. The CDR3 reads CASSEGQGLRNTIYF. The CDR3 nucleotides are TGTGCCAGCAGTGAAGGACAGGGATTGAGAAACACCATATATTTT.

This clone was counted once. V and J are TRBV15 and TRBJ1-1; D uncertain. Per germline, CDR1 LNHNV and CDR2 YYDKDF (reference sequence). V lost 8 bases to trimming and J lost 6 bases, with 13 bases between them. The CDR3 is 12 residues long. CDR3 bases: TGTGCCACCGGGGAAAACGGGGCTGAAGCTTTCTTT. Translated: CATGENGAEAFF. Combining the CDR3 with reference TRBV15 and TRBJ1-1 gives the whole variable domain DAMVIQNPRYQVTQFGKPVTLSCSQTLNHNVMYWYQQKSSQAPKLLFHYYDKDFNNEADTPDNFQSRRPNTSFCFLDIRSPGLGDTAMYLCATGENGAEAFFGQGTRLTVV.

This clone showed up just once. The V call is TRBV11-2, the J call TRBJ2-3; D call uncertain. CDR3 size: 13 residues. The germline CDR1 and CDR2 sequences are SGHAT and FQNNGV. Trimming took 0 bases from V and 5 from J, leaving 6 bases between them. CDR3 region: CASSLDYGDTQYF. The CDR3 nucleotides are TGTGCCAGCAGCTTAGATTACGGAGATACGCAGTATTTT.

This clone was seen just once. V is TRBV6-1 and J is TRBJ1-1, with D maybe TRBD1 (6 bases). CDR1 is MNHNS and CDR2 is SASEGT in the germline V gene. The CDR3 covers 14 residues. V gave up 5 bases and J gave up 1 base, with 11 bases separating them. The CDR3 DNA follows: TGTGCCAGCAGTCGGACAGACAAGAACACTGAAGCTTTCTTT. Encoded protein: CASSRTDKNTEAFF.

This chain joins TRBV9 and TRBJ1-4; D is unclear. In germline, CDR1 is SGDLS, CDR2 YYNGEE. This CDR3 comprises 17 residues. The V end lost 0 bases, the J end lost 8 bases, and 20 bases lay between the germline ends. The CDR3 is CASSVDVLGGLGEKLFF. The CDR3 DNA reads TGTGCCAGCAGCGTAGATGTGCTTGGAGGGTTAGGCGAAAAACTGTTTTTT.

As for this clone: At one of its ends the junction is not consistent with the germline gene, which may arise from a read error. The chain has TRBV5-1 and TRBJ1-2; TRBD1 might be the D (5 bases). The CDR3 length is 14 residues. Germline values: CDR1 SGHRS, CDR2 YFSETQ. The CDR3 sequence is CASSLGRKPYGYTF. The CDR3 DNA is TGTGCCAGCAGCTTGGGACGTAAGCCCTATGGCTACACCTTC. Using reference TRBV5-1 and TRBJ1-2 for the parts outside the CDR3, the full variable domain is KAGVTQTPRYLIKTRGQQVTLSCSPISGHRSVSWYQQTPGQGLQFLFEYFSETQRNKGNFPGRFSGRQFSNSRSEMNVSTLELGDSALYLCASSLGRKPYGYTFGSGTRLTVV.

The chain uses TRBV5-1 and TRBJ1-1; D ambiguous. Trimming stripped 0 bases from V and 2 bases from J, with 11 bases between. The CDR3 has 15 amino acids. Per the germline V gene, CDR1 is SGHRS and CDR2 is YFSETQ. CDR3 region: CASSLGGQVNTEAFF. Here the CDR3 DNA reads TGCGCCAGCAGCTTGGGTGGTCAAGTCAACACTGAAGCTTTCTTT.